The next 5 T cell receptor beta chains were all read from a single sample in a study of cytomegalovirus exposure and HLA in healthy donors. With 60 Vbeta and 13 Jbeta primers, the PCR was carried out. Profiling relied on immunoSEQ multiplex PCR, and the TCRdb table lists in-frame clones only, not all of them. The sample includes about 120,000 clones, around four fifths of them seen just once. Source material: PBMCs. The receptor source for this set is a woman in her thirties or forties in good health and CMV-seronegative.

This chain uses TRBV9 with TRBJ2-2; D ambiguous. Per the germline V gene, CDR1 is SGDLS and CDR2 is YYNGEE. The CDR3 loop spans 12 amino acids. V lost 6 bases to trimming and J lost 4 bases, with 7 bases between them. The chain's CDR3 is CASNHGTGELFF. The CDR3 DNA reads TGTGCCAGCAACCACGGCACCGGGGAGCTGTTTTTT.

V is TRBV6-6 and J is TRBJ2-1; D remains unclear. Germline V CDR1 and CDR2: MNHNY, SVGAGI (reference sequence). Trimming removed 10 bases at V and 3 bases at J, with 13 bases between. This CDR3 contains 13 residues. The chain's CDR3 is CAIQNSGYNEQFF. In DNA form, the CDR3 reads TGTGCCATCCAAAACTCGGGCTACAATGAGCAGTTCTTC.

The CDR3 coding sequence is TGTGCCAGTAGTATGGGTCGGACTGCTGGCAATGAGCAGTTCTTC. Protein product: CASSMGRTAGNEQFF. The genes are TRBV19 and TRBJ2-1, with TRBD2 as a possible D gene (5 bases). The CDR3 extends over 15 amino acids. CDR1 LNHDA and CDR2 SQIVND come from the germline V gene (reference sequence). V gave up 3 bases and J gave up 6 bases, with 15 bases separating them.

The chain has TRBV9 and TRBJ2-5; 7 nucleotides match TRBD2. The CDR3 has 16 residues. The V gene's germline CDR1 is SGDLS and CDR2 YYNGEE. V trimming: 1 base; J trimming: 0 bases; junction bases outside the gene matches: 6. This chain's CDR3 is CASSVNSAGHQETQYF. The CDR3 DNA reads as TGTGCCAGCAGCGTAAATTCAGCGGGGCACCAAGAGACCCAGTACTTC.

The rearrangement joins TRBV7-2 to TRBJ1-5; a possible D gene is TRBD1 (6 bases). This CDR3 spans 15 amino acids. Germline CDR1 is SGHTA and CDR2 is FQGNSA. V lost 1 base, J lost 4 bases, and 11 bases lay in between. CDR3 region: CASSLVFGQNQPQHF. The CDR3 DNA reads TGTGCCAGCAGCTTAGTGTTCGGACAGAATCAGCCCCAGCATTTT. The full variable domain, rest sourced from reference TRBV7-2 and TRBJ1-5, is GAGVSQSPSNKVTEKGKDVELRCDPISGHTALYWYRQSLGQGLEFLIYFQGNSAPDKSGLPSDRFSAERTGGSVSTLTIQRTQQEDSAVYLCASSLVFGQNQPQHFGDGTRLSIL.